One and the same sample provided the 28 T cell receptor beta chains below, sequenced in a study of T cell repertoires in cytomegalovirus infection. TCRdb redid the calling of the reads with MiXCR, one entry per CDR3 protein. The sample lists under 200,000 distinct CDR3 sequences, roughly 27% seen once, with about 31% in the top ten. The sequencing sample was made of PBMCs. These receptors all come from a human donor in good health (CMV status not recorded). Some clones in this sample may be carry-over from other donors' samples.

The chain has TRBV29-1 and TRBJ1-3; no reliable D call. CDR1 and CDR2 from the germline V gene are SQVTM and ANQGSEA. This CDR3 has 14 amino acids. V was trimmed by 7 bases and J by 9 bases, leaving 22 bases between them. DNA of the CDR3: TGCAGCGCTGGGGAGGACGGTCACACGGGCACCATATATTTT. Translation gives CSAGEDGHTGTIYF.

The table lists this clonotype with a few counts. V is TRBV18 and J is TRBJ1-3; 7 positions agree with TRBD1. V lost 4 bases and J lost 1; bases outside the gene matches: 13. Per germline, CDR1 KGHSH and CDR2 LQKENI. The CDR3 contains 18 residues. The DNA of the CDR3 is TGTGCCAGCTCACTAAACGTCCCGGGACAGACGTCTGGAAACACCATATATTTT. This sequence encodes CASSLNVPGQTSGNTIYF.

Only a few counts were recorded for this clonotype. The chain couples TRBV7-9 to TRBJ1-1, with D possibly matching TRBD1 (6 bases). V lost 5 bases, J lost 5 bases, and 15 bases lay in between. This CDR3 is 14 amino acids long. Germline V gives CDR1 SEHNR, CDR2 FQNEAQ (reference sequence). The CDR3: CASSKDSRATEAFF. CDR3 DNA sequence: TGTGCCAGCAGCAAGGACAGCCGTGCTACTGAAGCTTTCTTT.

CDR3: CASSSQRGGSYNEQFF. Here the CDR3 DNA reads TGTGCCAGCAGCTCTCAGCGGGGGGGCTCCTACAATGAGCAGTTCTTC. The rearrangement links TRBV7-2 to TRBJ2-1; 10 bases are a match to TRBD2. The V gene's germline CDR1 is SGHTA and CDR2 FQGNSA. CDR3 length: 16 amino acids. V was pared by 4 bases and J by 0 bases, with 3 bases of the junction left unmatched.

This clonotype was seen only a few times. The chain uses TRBV2 and TRBJ2-1; the D call may be TRBD1 or TRBD2 (5 bases each). V dropped 3 bases and J dropped 0 bases, with 9 bases sitting between them. The CDR3 sequence is 15 residues long. Germline loops: CDR1 SNHLY, CDR2 FYNNEI. The CDR3 nucleotides are TGTGCCAGCAGTGAGTTGGGGGTCTCCTACAATGAGCAGTTCTTC. Protein sequence: CASSELGVSYNEQFF.

The chain recombines TRBV12-3 or TRBV12-4 with TRBJ2-1; 7 bases align to TRBD2. There are 17 residues in the CDR3. With V trimmed by 1 base and J by 0 bases, 6 bases remained unmatched. The CDR3 reads CASSLGERGGSYNEQFF. The CDR3 coding sequence is TGTGCCAGCAGTTTAGGGGAGCGGGGAGGCTCCTACAATGAGCAGTTCTTC.

The CDR3 spells CASRGTADYGYTF. Here the CDR3 DNA reads TGTGCCAGCAGGGGGACGGCCGATTATGGCTACACCTTC. This chain links TRBV6-2 or TRBV6-3 with TRBJ1-2; tentative D call: TRBD1 (5 bases). Per germline, CDR1 MNHEY and CDR2 SVGEGT. V lost 6 bases, J lost 5 bases, and 13 bases lay in between. The CDR3 length is 13 residues.

V gene TRBV2 combines with J gene TRBJ2-5; tentative D call: TRBD2 (5 bases). The CDR3 consists of 16 residues. The V end lost 2 bases, the J end lost 0 bases, and 13 bases lay between the germline ends. CDR1 is SNHLY and CDR2 is FYNNEI in the germline V gene. The CDR3 sequence is CASSESRRRYQETQYF. The CDR3 region has the DNA TGTGCCAGCAGTGAATCCCGGAGGCGGTACCAAGAGACCCAGTACTTC.

In its sample, this clonotype was seen once. The V call is TRBV19, the J call TRBJ2-7; no reliable D call. The germline CDR1 and CDR2 sequences are LNHDA and SQIVND (reference sequence). This CDR3 is 13 amino acids long. V lost 5 bases to trimming and J lost 5 bases, with 13 bases between them. CDR3 bases: TGTGCCAGTAGTGCCCAGGCGGCCGACGAGCAGTACTTC. Residues: CASSAQAADEQYF.

The V and J genes are TRBV7-2 and TRBJ1-2; no clear D gene. The CDR3 runs to 14 residues. Trimming stripped 5 bases from V and 8 bases from J, with 18 bases between. Germline loops: CDR1 SGHTA, CDR2 FQGNSA. The CDR3 sequence: CASSPREGVGGYTF. The CDR3 DNA follows: TGTGCCAGCAGCCCCCGAGAGGGAGTGGGCGGCTACACCTTC.

This clonotype was seen a few times. V is TRBV7-9 and J is TRBJ1-2, with D possibly TRBD1 on 6 matching bases. Germline values: CDR1 SEHNR, CDR2 FQNEAQ (reference sequence). This CDR3 has 16 residues. V dropped 4 bases and J dropped 1 base, with 16 bases sitting between them. CDR3 DNA: TGTGCCAGCAGCTCTGGTGGGGGGCGTCTTAACTATGGCTACACCTTC. Protein: CASSSGGGRLNYGYTF. Full variable domain (missing parts from reference TRBV7-9 and TRBJ1-2): DTGVSQNPRHKITKRGQNVTFRCDPISEHNRLYWYRQTLGQGPEFLTYFQNEAQLEKSRLLSDRFSAERPKGSFSTLEIQRTEQGDSAMYLCASSSGGGRLNYGYTFGSGTRLTVV.

The chain is built from TRBV7-3 and TRBJ2-1, with 8 bases identical to TRBD2. Trimming at V came to 2 bases and at J to 8 bases, leaving 5 bases not matched to a gene. Germline CDR1 and CDR2: SGHTA and FQGTGA. The CDR3 totals 14 residues. As DNA, the CDR3 is TGTGCCAGCAGCTTAGGGCTAGCGGGCGATGAGCAGTTCTTC. Translating gives CASSLGLAGDEQFF.

This clonotype has ten or more counts. The chain uses TRBV7-9 and TRBJ2-7, with D unresolved. Germline CDR1 and CDR2: SEHNR and FQNEAQ (reference sequence). The CDR3 is 15 amino acids. The V end was cut by 0 bases, the J end by 0 bases, with 9 bases between. CDR3 residues: CASSLAQADSYEQYF. DNA of the CDR3: TGTGCCAGCAGCTTAGCCCAGGCTGACTCCTACGAGCAGTACTTC. Variable domain in full (rest from reference TRBV7-9 and TRBJ2-7): DTGVSQNPRHKITKRGQNVTFRCDPISEHNRLYWYRQTLGQGPEFLTYFQNEAQLEKSRLLSDRFSAERPKGSFSTLEIQRTEQGDSAMYLCASSLAQADSYEQYFGPGTRLTVT.

In the case of this clonotype: The junction and the germline gene differ at one end; a read error may be behind it. This chain connects TRBV29-1 to TRBJ2-5; 8 bases are a match to TRBD1. The CDR3 has 12 residues. Germline CDR1 is SQVTM and CDR2 is ANQGSEA. CDR3 in amino acids: CSVTGTGPQGDF. In DNA form, the CDR3 reads TGCAGCGTGACCGGGACAGGCCCTCAAGGGGACTTC.

A few counts support this clonotype. This rearrangement joins TRBV19 to TRBJ2-1; D is undetermined. Germline V gives CDR1 LNHDA, CDR2 SQIVND (reference sequence). The CDR3 loop spans 15 amino acids. V was shortened by 7 bases and J by 4 bases, with 17 bases between the two germline ends. CDR3 protein: CASTPMNGRYNEQFF. For the CDR3, the DNA is TGTGCCAGTACCCCTATGAACGGAAGATACAATGAGCAGTTCTTC.

The J gene is TRBJ2-3, the V gene TRBV6-1; D gene uncertain. The CDR3 totals 14 residues. The germline V gene encodes CDR1 MNHNS and CDR2 SASEGT. V was shortened by 6 bases and J by 0 bases, with 10 bases between the two germline ends. The CDR3 bases are TGTGCCAGCAGGCCCCCCATCAGCACAGATACGCAGTATTTT. It translates to CASRPPISTDTQYF.

This clonotype was counted at least ten times. The chain employs TRBV7-2 and TRBJ1-4; D uncertain. CDR1 is SGHTA, CDR2 FQGNSA, per germline. The CDR3 has 15 amino acids. Trimming shortened V by 6 bases and J by 4 bases, and 15 bases separated the two germline ends. The CDR3 spells CASRGPGRVNEKLFF. DNA for the CDR3: TGTGCCAGCAGGGGTCCTGGGCGCGTTAATGAAAAACTGTTTTTT.

This rearrangement joins TRBV5-6 to TRBJ1-1; D not resolved. CDR3 length: 14 residues. Trimming shortened V by 5 bases and J by 11 bases, and 22 bases separated the two germline ends. Germline V gives CDR1 SGHDT, CDR2 YYEEEE. The CDR3 sequence is CASRYQRSSVEAFF. The CDR3 nucleotides are TGTGCCAGCAGGTACCAGAGAAGTTCGGTAGAGGCTTTCTTT.

The genes are TRBV2 and TRBJ2-1; TRBD1 matches 9 bases. The V and J ends lost 7 bases and 5 bases, in that order; junction bases with no gene match: 12. Germline values: CDR1 SNHLY, CDR2 FYNNEI. CDR3 length: 16 residues. CDR3 in amino acids: CASIPLGTGRDNEQFF. In DNA, the CDR3 is TGTGCCAGCATTCCCCTGGGGACAGGGCGGGACAATGAGCAGTTCTTC.

V is TRBV6-2 or TRBV6-3 and J is TRBJ2-4; D possibly corresponds to TRBD2 (5 bases). Germline V gene lookup returns CDR1 MNHEY and CDR2 SVGEGT. Trimming shortened V by 0 bases and J by 6 bases, and 6 bases separated the two germline ends. The CDR3 has 13 residues. The CDR3 sequence is CASSYSDSNIQYF. In DNA, the CDR3 is TGTGCCAGCAGTTACTCGGACTCAAACATTCAGTACTTC.

This clonotype occurred a few times. Written as DNA, the CDR3 is TGTGCCTGCTCGTTCGGGGCCCCGAGCTCCTACGAGCAGTACTTC. It specifies CACSFGAPSSYEQYF. The chain carries TRBV30 and TRBJ2-7; D possibly uses TRBD1 or TRBD2 (5 bases each). Germline loops: CDR1 GTSNPN, CDR2 SVGIG (reference sequence). The CDR3 has 15 residues. V was shortened by 6 bases and J by 0 bases, with 18 bases between the two germline ends.

The chain uses TRBV19 and TRBJ1-1; D unresolved. CDR3 length: 14 amino acids. V dropped 3 bases and J dropped 1 base, with 9 bases sitting between them. Germline loops: CDR1 LNHDA, CDR2 SQIVND (reference sequence). The CDR3 DNA follows: TGTGCCAGTAGTATCGGACGGGGGAACACTGAAGCTTTCTTT. Its protein product is CASSIGRGNTEAFF.

The chain couples TRBV6-1 to TRBJ2-1; 11 positions match TRBD2. The CDR3 consists of 14 residues. Trimming removed 6 bases from V and 7 bases from J; junction bases left unmatched: 5. Germline CDR1 MNHNS, CDR2 SASEGT. CDR3 amino acids: CASSIGTSGNEQFF. The CDR3 DNA follows: TGTGCCAGCAGCATTGGGACTAGCGGTAATGAGCAGTTCTTC.

This clonotype was observed many times. V and J are TRBV7-8 and TRBJ1-1; 9 bases agree with TRBD1. V shed 3 bases, J shed 5 bases, and the junction held 10 bases outside the gene matches. Germline V gene sequence: CDR1 SGHVS, CDR2 FQNEAQ. This CDR3 region has 16 residues. In DNA, the CDR3 is TGTGCCAGCAGCTTCAATACAGGGGGCGCGTATACTGAAGCTTTCTTT. This codes for CASSFNTGGAYTEAFF.

This clonotype was recorded a few times. The V call is TRBV10-3, the J call TRBJ2-3; D is perhaps TRBD1 (6 bases). CDR3 length: 15 residues. The V and J ends lost 10 bases and 0 bases respectively, with 17 bases between them. Per the germline V gene, CDR1 is ENHRY and CDR2 is SYGVKD. CDR3 sequence reads: CATTGTITSTDTQYF. The CDR3 coding sequence is TGTGCCACCACGGGGACAATTACTAGCACAGATACGCAGTATTTT.

The chain has TRBV9 and TRBJ1-6, with unresolved D. V dropped 0 bases and J dropped 10 bases, with 11 bases sitting between them. CDR1 and CDR2 from the germline V gene are SGDLS and YYNGEE. This CDR3 has 14 residues. The CDR3 bases are TGTGCCAGCAGCGTAGGTCCAGAGAACTCACCCCTCCACTTT. As protein: CASSVGPENSPLHF.

The DNA of the CDR3 is TGTGCCAGCAGAGACCTGGGACGGGATAATGAAAAACTGTTTTTT. It yields the protein CASRDLGRDNEKLFF. This sequence joins TRBV6-5 and TRBJ1-4; a weak D match, TRBD1 (5 bases). There are 15 residues in the CDR3. Germline V gene data show CDR1 as MNHEY and CDR2 as SVGAGI. Trimming removed 6 bases at V and 4 bases at J, with 15 bases between.

J is TRBJ1-2 and V is TRBV11-2; D remains unclear. CDR3 length: 13 residues. Germline V lookup: CDR1 SGHAT, CDR2 FQNNGV. V lost 5 bases, J lost 5 bases, and 12 bases lay in between. CDR3: CASSLARNYGYTF. CDR3 nucleotides: TGTGCCAGCAGCCTTGCACGGAATTATGGCTACACCTTC.